The clone carrying this TCR beta chain was detected ten times or more. The trim removed 4 bases at V and 3 bases at J, leaving 12 bases unmatched. Germline V gene lookup returns CDR1 MNHEY and CDR2 SVGEGT. CDR3 length: 18 residues. TCRdb independently ran MiXCR on the RT-PCR reads; one entry per CDR3 protein. Of about 680,000 distinct CDR3 sequences in the sample, 14% were seen once. The clonotype was recovered from a female donor in good health, serving as a healthy control. Sequencing was performed on memory CD4+ T cells from blood. The chain recombines TRBV6-2 or TRBV6-3 with TRBJ2-1; 10 bases align to TRBD2. CDR3 in DNA: TGTGCCAGCAGTTCCACCCTCCTAGCGGGAGTGAGCTACAATGAGCAGTTCTTC. Amino acids: CASSSTLLAGVSYNEQFF.